The clone carrying this T cell receptor (beta chain) was picked up a small number of times. The target antigen is unknown. The sample originates from a study of T cells after yellow fever vaccination. For the study at large: SMART-Seq v4 Ultra Low Input served to prepare low-cell-number fractions.

Making TCR cDNA involved 5'RACE template switching, which added UMIs and a universal primer site. TCRdb reanalysed the 5' RACE reads using MiXCR and keeps one entry per CDR3 protein. This repertoire shows some 220,000 distinct CDR3 sequences, 3% to 4% found once; its top ten account for less than 3.5%. Germline V gene lookup returns CDR1 MDHEN and CDR2 SYDVKM. V dropped 7 bases and J dropped 0; count of bases not matched to a gene: 11. The CDR3 contains 17 residues. Study-wide points: Abundant clonotypes (contaminants from the bulk population) could be present in FACS-sorted repertoires.

The chain employs TRBV28 and TRBJ2-1; TRBD2 aligns across 8 bases. Sequenced material: CD4+ T cells sorted from PBMCs, taken 10 days after the yellow fever booster vaccination. This sequence originates from a man between 18 and 35 years old who received the YFV17D yellow fever vaccine. CDR3 protein: CASIPTAGDPSYNEQFF. The CDR3 region has the DNA TGTGCCAGCATCCCGACAGCGGGGGATCCCTCCTACAATGAGCAGTTCTTC. Looking up the rest from reference TRBV28 and TRBJ2-1 gives the full variable domain: DVKVTQSSRYLVKRTGEKVFLECVQDMDHENMFWYRQDPGLGLRLIYFSYDVKMKEKGDIPEGYSVSREKKERFSLILESASTNQTSMYLCASIPTAGDPSYNEQFFGPGTRLTVL.